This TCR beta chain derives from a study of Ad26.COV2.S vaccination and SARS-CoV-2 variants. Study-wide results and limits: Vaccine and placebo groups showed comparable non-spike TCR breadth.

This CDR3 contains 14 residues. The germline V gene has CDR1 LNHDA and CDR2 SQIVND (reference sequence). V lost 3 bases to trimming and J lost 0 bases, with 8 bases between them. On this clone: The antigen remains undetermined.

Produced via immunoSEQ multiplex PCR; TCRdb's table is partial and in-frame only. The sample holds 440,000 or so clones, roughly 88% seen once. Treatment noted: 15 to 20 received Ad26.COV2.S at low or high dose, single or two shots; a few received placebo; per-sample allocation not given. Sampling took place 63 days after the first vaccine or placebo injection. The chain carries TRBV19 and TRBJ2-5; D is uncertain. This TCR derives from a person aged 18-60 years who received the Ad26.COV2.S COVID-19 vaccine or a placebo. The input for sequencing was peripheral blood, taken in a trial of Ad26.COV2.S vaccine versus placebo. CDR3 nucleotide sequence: TGTGCCAGTAGTATCGAACACCACCAAGAGACCCAGTACTTC. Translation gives CASSIEHHQETQYF.